Presented here are 23 T cell receptor beta chains from one specimen sequenced in a study of blood T cells in healthy people across ages. A second PCR, run for roughly 7 to 12 cycles, used a sample-barcoded 5' primer plus a J-beta primer mix. TCRdb itself ran the 5' RACE reads through MiXCR, one entry per CDR3 protein. Counted here are 550,000 to 750,000 distinct CDR3 sequences, roughly 21% occurring once; the ten biggest clones make up 3.6%. Sample: blood. The source of these receptors is a man aged 70-80 years in good health.

V is TRBV6-5 and J is TRBJ2-1, with D perhaps being TRBD1 or TRBD2 (5 bases each). V dropped 6 bases and J dropped 4 bases, with 16 bases sitting between them. The germline CDR1 and CDR2 sequences are MNHEY and SVGAGI. CDR3 length: 15 amino acids. The CDR3 region has the DNA TGTGCCAGCAGATATACCGGGACGCTATACAATGAGCAGTTCTTC. Translated: CASRYTGTLYNEQFF.

The chain joins TRBV7-2 to TRBJ1-2; D unclear. This CDR3 is 14 amino acids long. Germline values: CDR1 SGHTA, CDR2 FQGNSA. V lost 1 base and J lost 3, with 9 bases in between. Here the CDR3 reads CASSLVGGDYGYTF. The CDR3 coding sequence is TGTGCCAGCAGCTTAGTAGGTGGAGACTATGGCTACACCTTC.

This clonotype appeared a few times. The chain carries TRBV7-9 and TRBJ2-7; possible D gene TRBD1, 5 bases. This CDR3 spans 13 amino acids. Germline V CDR1 and CDR2: SEHNR, FQNEAQ (reference sequence). The germline V and J ends were trimmed by 1 base and 5 bases, with 9 bases remaining between them. The CDR3 sequence is CASSLDRIDEQYF. The CDR3 DNA sequence: TGTGCCAGCAGCTTAGACAGGATCGACGAGCAGTACTTC.

The chain is built from TRBV20-1 and TRBJ2-2; the D call may be TRBD1 or TRBD2 (5 bases each). The V end was cut by 2 bases, the J end by 6 bases, with 10 bases between. The CDR3 runs 13 residues. From germline, CDR1 is DFQATT and CDR2 SNEGSKA (reference sequence). The CDR3 DNA is TGCAGTGCTAGACAGGGACCTTCCGGGGAGCTGTTTTTT. Translating gives CSARQGPSGELFF.

The V and J genes are TRBV2 and TRBJ2-6; tentatively, D is TRBD1 (6 bases). The CDR3 runs 14 residues. V gave up 4 bases and J gave up 12 bases, with 16 bases separating them. Germline V CDR1 and CDR2: SNHLY, FYNNEI. The CDR3 region is CASSADSGDGVLTF. The CDR3 nucleotides read TGTGCCAGCAGTGCGGACAGTGGAGACGGCGTCCTGACTTTC.

As regards this clonotype: One junction end disagrees with the germline gene, perhaps due to a read error. CDR3 sequence reads: CASRDPLAGVSYKQYF. CDR3 nucleotides: TGTGCCAGCAGGGACCCCCTAGCGGGCGTCTCCTACAAGCAGTACTTC. This rearrangement joins TRBV7-2 to TRBJ2-7; 8 positions agree with TRBD2. Germline CDR1 SGHTA, CDR2 FQGNSA. The CDR3 sequence is 16 residues long. The full variable domain, in which reference TRBV7-2 and TRBJ2-7 provide the parts outside the CDR3, is GAGVSQSPSNKVTEKGKDVELRCDPISGHTALYWYRQSLGQGLEFLIYFQGNSAPDKSGLPSDRFSAERTGGSVSTLTIQRTQQEDSAVYLCASRDPLAGVSYKQYFGPGTRLTVT.

The V and J genes are TRBV15 and TRBJ1-4; 7 positions match TRBD1. This CDR3 contains 15 residues. Germline assignment: CDR1 LNHNV and CDR2 YYDKDF (reference sequence). V lost 0 bases to trimming and J lost 5 bases; unmatched junction nucleotides: 3. Here the CDR3 reads CATSRDARGNEKLFF. The CDR3 nucleotides are TGTGCCACCAGCAGAGATGCCAGGGGGAATGAAAAACTGTTTTTT.

The rearrangement joins TRBV13 to TRBJ2-5, with D possibly matching TRBD2 (5 bases). Gene TRBJ2-7 matches the end of the DNA better, so the J call may be wrong. Germline CDR1 reads PRHDT; CDR2 reads FYEKMQ (reference sequence). CDR3 length: 13 residues. CDR3 sequence reads: CASSGGRGLEQYF. The CDR3 coding sequence is TGTGCCAGCAGCGGTGGGCGAGGGCTCGAGCAGTACTTC.

CDR3 nucleotides: TGTGCCAGCAGCCCGGGGACTAGCGGGAGGATGCCAGATACGCAGTATTTT. Translating gives CASSPGTSGRMPDTQYF. V and J are TRBV7-2 and TRBJ2-3, with 15 bases matching TRBD2. The CDR3 consists of 17 residues. The V and J ends lost 5 bases and 4 bases, in that order; junction bases with no gene match: 7. Germline loops: CDR1 SGHTA, CDR2 FQGNSA.

This clonotype was observed a handful of times. The chain uses TRBV4-1 and TRBJ2-1, with 9 nucleotides matching TRBD2. CDR3 length equals 17 residues. CDR1 MGHRA and CDR2 YSYEKL come from the germline V gene. Trimming cost V 0 bases and J 9 bases; bases outside gene matches: 12. CDR3 sequence: CASSQDRASGKVSEQFF. CDR3 nucleotides: TGCGCCAGCAGCCAAGATAGGGCTAGCGGGAAAGTGAGTGAGCAGTTCTTC.

This clonotype has just a few counts. The CDR3 nucleotides read TGTGCCAGCAGTCCCCGTAGCGGGAGCGGAACAGATACGCAGTATTTT. Amino acids: CASSPRSGSGTDTQYF. This sequence joins TRBV6-6 and TRBJ2-3, with 9 bases lining up with TRBD2. Germline assignment: CDR1 MNHNY and CDR2 SVGAGI (reference sequence). CDR3 size: 16 residues. V lost 5 bases to trimming and J lost 3 bases; unmatched junction nucleotides: 9.

This clonotype was counted only a few times. DNA for the CDR3: TGTGCCAGCAGCGCACAGGGGGGGGACTTGAACTATGGCTACACCTTC. Protein product: CASSAQGGDLNYGYTF. J is TRBJ1-2 and V is TRBV7-8; 8 bases align to TRBD1. This CDR3 is 16 amino acids long. Germline trimming cut 5 bases from V and 2 bases from J; bases unmatched to any gene: 10. CDR1 and CDR2 from the germline V gene are SGHVS and FQNEAQ.

The V and J genes are TRBV25-1 and TRBJ2-2, with D tentatively TRBD2 (6 bases). In germline, CDR1 is MGHDK, CDR2 SYGVNS. The CDR3 totals 17 residues. With 1 base removed from V and 1 base from J, the gap between germline ends came to 13 bases. CDR3 DNA sequence: TGTGCCAGCAGTGAATTGAGGGGAGGAGGGAACACCGGGGAGCTGTTTTTT. This encodes CASSELRGGGNTGELFF.

Comments on this clonotype: At one end the junction does not follow the germline gene, possibly because of a read error. This chain uses TRBV4-1 with TRBJ2-1; maybe TRBD2 (7 bases). Germline V lookup: CDR1 MGHRA, CDR2 YSYEKL. CDR3 size: 16 residues. The CDR3 nucleotides read TGCGCCAGCAGCCAAGAGGGAGGGGGATCCTACAATGAGCAGTTTTTC. It is translated as CASSQEGGGSYNEQFF.

At least ten counts were recorded for this clonotype. This rearrangement joins TRBV12-3 or TRBV12-4 to TRBJ2-7; D gene unclear. Trimming removed 5 bases at V and 1 base at J, with 3 bases between. The CDR3 has 11 residues. The CDR3 DNA reads TGTGCCAGCAGTCCGTCCTACGAGCAGTACTTC. Translation: CASSPSYEQYF.

The chain is built from TRBV5-1 and TRBJ2-7; 8 bases align to TRBD1. This CDR3 spans 15 amino acids. Trimming removed 4 bases from V and 3 bases from J; junction bases left unmatched: 9. Germline V gene lookup returns CDR1 SGHRS and CDR2 YFSETQ. In DNA form, the CDR3 reads TGCGCCAGCAGCCCAGGACAGGGAAGTTTCTACGAGCAGTACTTC. As protein: CASSPGQGSFYEQYF.

This clonotype was counted between two and nine times. The rearrangement joins TRBV29-1 to TRBJ2-5, with D possibly TRBD2 on 5 matching bases. The CDR3 runs 12 residues. Trimming took off 4 bases at V and 5 bases at J, with 11 bases between the two ends. Germline V lookup: CDR1 SQVTM, CDR2 ANQGSEA. This CDR3 reads CSVVRGRETQYF. The CDR3 DNA sequence: TGCAGCGTTGTGAGAGGGCGGGAGACCCAGTACTTC.

This clonotype was observed a handful of times. The chain employs TRBV7-9 and TRBJ1-1, with D perhaps TRBD1 (5 bases). Trimming took 10 bases from V and 6 from J, leaving 18 bases between them. The CDR3 loop spans 13 amino acids. CDR1 and CDR2 (germline): SEHNR, FQNEAQ (reference sequence). CDR3 in amino acids: CATTIGTGSEAFF. The CDR3 DNA follows: TGTGCCACCACCATCGGGACGGGTTCTGAAGCTTTCTTT.

This clonotype came up a few times. This chain connects TRBV2 to TRBJ2-2; D remains unclear. The CDR3 is 14 residues long. Between the trimmed V and J ends, which lost 2 bases and 4 bases, there was a span of 8 bases. Germline lookup yields CDR1 SNHLY and CDR2 FYNNEI. The CDR3 region has the DNA TGTGCCAGCAGTGAATACGGCCTCACCGGGGAGCTGTTTTTT. Protein product: CASSEYGLTGELFF. Combining the CDR3 with reference TRBV2 and TRBJ2-2 gives the whole variable domain EPEVTQTPSHQVTQMGQEVILRCVPISNHLYFYWYRQILGQKVEFLVSFYNNEISEKSEIFDDQFSVERPDGSNFTLKIRSTKLEDSAMYFCASSEYGLTGELFFGEGSRLTVL.

The chain is built from TRBV20-1 and TRBJ2-5; tentatively, D is TRBD2 (6 bases). The better agreement between TRBJ2-7 and the DNA end casts doubt on the J call. The germline V gene encodes CDR1 DFQATT and CDR2 SNEGSKA (reference sequence). The CDR3 runs 17 residues. The CDR3 protein is CSARDSGGRNPFHEQYF. The CDR3 region has the DNA TGCAGTGCTAGAGATTCTGGGGGGAGGAACCCTTTCCACGAGCAGTACTTC.

This chain uses TRBV5-1 with TRBJ2-7; D not certain. This CDR3 has 12 amino acids. Germline values: CDR1 SGHRS, CDR2 YFSETQ. Trimming stripped 6 bases from V and 2 bases from J, with 9 bases between. The CDR3 region is CASMTETYEQYF. As DNA, the CDR3 is TGCGCCAGCATGACGGAGACCTACGAGCAGTACTTC.

At least ten counts were recorded for this clonotype. V gene TRBV6-2 or TRBV6-3 combines with J gene TRBJ2-1, with 11 bases aligning to TRBD2. V was pared by 7 bases and J by 3 bases, with 17 bases of the junction left unmatched. Germline V gene data show CDR1 as MNHEY and CDR2 as SVGEGT. CDR3 length: 19 residues. CDR3 DNA: TGTGCCAGCAACCGATCGCCTAGCGGGAGGCCCTTAGACTACAATGAGCAGTTCTTC. It is translated as CASNRSPSGRPLDYNEQFF.

The CDR3 DNA reads as TGTGCCAGCAGTTTTAGGTCGGGAGATACGCAGTATTTT. Protein sequence: CASSFRSGDTQYF. The chain is built from TRBV12-3 or TRBV12-4 and TRBJ2-3, with D unresolved. V lost 3 bases, J lost 5 bases, and 9 bases lay in between. This CDR3 comprises 13 residues.